The entry that follows covers one T cell receptor (beta chain) sequence. What it binds is unknown. Other DNA sequences in the sample encode the same CDR3. V lost 0 bases and J 0 bases, leaving 6 bases between the germline ends. The germline V gene has CDR1 SEHNR and CDR2 FQNEAQ (reference sequence). The CDR3 consists of 14 residues. The repertoire was sequenced with immunoSEQ multiplex PCR; TCRdb's copy has only in-frame clones and lacks some. The table has roughly 2,000,000 clones, roughly 95% seen once. Only CD45RO-negative cells positively selected for CCR7 counted as naive CD8 cells, so terminally differentiated effector memory CD45RA+ cells were excluded. The sample is drawn from a study of shared clonotypes between healthy human individuals. Study-level points and caveats: Some clonotypes were shared by all four sorted-subset donors, while others were not shared. The non-shared ones had lower generation probabilities than the shared ones.

Sequences were obtained from naive CD8+ T cells sorted from blood. The chain uses TRBV7-9 and TRBJ2-7; D may be TRBD2 (5 bases). The receptor was derived from a young man in good health. CDR3 nucleotides: TGTGCCAGCAGCTTAGCGGGGAGCTCCTACGAGCAGTACTTC. It codes for CASSLAGSSYEQYF.